This T cell receptor beta chain was documented in a study of siplizumab effects on memory and regulatory T cells. Broader study findings: Siplizumab, the agent tested, significantly reduced alloreactive sequences traceable to unstimulated CD4+ memory cells. Among mappable alloreactive CD4+ clones, the Treg-derived fraction averaged approximately 75% with siplizumab versus less than 35% in controls.

The length of the CDR3 is 17 residues. V trimming: 4 bases; J trimming: 1 base; junction bases outside the gene matches: 8. CDR1 and CDR2 from the germline V gene are LNHDA and SQIVND (reference sequence). Data came from immunoSEQ multiplex PCR; TCRdb stores just in-frame clones and leaves some out. This sample carries about 120,000 clones, approximately 92% of them seen once, and the ten largest clones take over 0.15%. A word on this clone: The antigen remains unidentified.

This sequence was found in a human donor in good health. Source material: non-Treg CD4+ T cells sorted from blood. The V gene is TRBV19, the J gene TRBJ2-3, with 10 bases identical to TRBD2. CDR3 sequence: CASSKTPGTSGTDTQYF. As DNA, the CDR3 is TGTGCCAGTAGTAAAACTCCCGGGACTAGCGGCACAGATACGCAGTATTTT.